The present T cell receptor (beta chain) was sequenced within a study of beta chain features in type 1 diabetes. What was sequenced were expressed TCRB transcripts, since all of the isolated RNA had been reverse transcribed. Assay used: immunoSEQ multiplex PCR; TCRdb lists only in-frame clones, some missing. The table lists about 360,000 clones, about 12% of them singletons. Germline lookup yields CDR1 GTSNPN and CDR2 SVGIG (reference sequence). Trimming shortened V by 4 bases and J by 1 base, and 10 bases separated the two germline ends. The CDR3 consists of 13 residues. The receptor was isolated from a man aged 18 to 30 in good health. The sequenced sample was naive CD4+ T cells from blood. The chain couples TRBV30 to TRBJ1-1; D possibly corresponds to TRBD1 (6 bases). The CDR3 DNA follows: TGTGCCTGGAAGGGCAGGGGGAACACTGAAGCTTTCTTT. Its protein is CAWKGRGNTEAFF.